One T cell receptor (beta chain) is described in this entry. Researchers ran the PCR with 60 Vbeta and 13 Jbeta primers. Assay: immunoSEQ multiplex PCR; the TCRdb copy retains only in-frame clones and omits some. The table includes approximately 220,000 clones, approximately 88% detected once. This CDR3 has 15 residues. Germline CDR1 is MNHNS and CDR2 is SASEGT. Trimming at V came to 6 bases and at J to 3 bases, leaving 8 bases not matched to a gene. This specimen belongs to a study of cytomegalovirus exposure and HLA in healthy donors. The chain employs TRBV6-1 and TRBJ1-2, with 9 bases matching TRBD1. This clonotype was obtained from a boy aged 2 to 9 in good health and CMV-seronegative. Sequenced: PBMCs. The chain's CDR3 is CASRRTGDWDYGYTF. The CDR3 nucleotides read TGTGCCAGCAGGAGGACAGGGGATTGGGACTATGGCTACACCTTC.